This T cell receptor beta chain was found in a study of T cell repertoires in ileal Crohn's disease. TCRdb's copy holds only in-frame clones and misses some; the assay was immunoSEQ multiplex PCR. Altogether approximately 13,000 clones are present, less than 90% being singletons, with the ten largest covering less than 6.5%. This CDR3 comprises 16 residues. The germline V gene has CDR1 LGHNA and CDR2 YSLEER. Trimming cost V 0 bases and J 2 bases, with 12 bases left between them. Sample: ileal tissue. The receptor was derived from an adult with Crohn's disease. The rearrangement links TRBV4-3 to TRBJ2-3; TRBD1 might be the D (5 bases). CDR3 nucleotides: TGCGCCAGCAGCCAAGAGGGCAGGGTTGACACAGATACGCAGTATTTT. It encodes CASSQEGRVDTDTQYF.